One and the same sample provided the 9 T cell receptor beta chains below, sequenced in a study of technical replicates of blood from several donors. Clones were sequenced by immunoSEQ multiplex PCR, and TCRdb holds only the in-frame ones, with some missing. The repertoire holds some 64,000 clones, approximately 83% seen once, with 5% to 6.5% in the top ten. The sample comprised PBMCs. All receptors derive from a human donor in good health. Some clones in this sample may be carry-over from other donors' samples.

V usage is TRBV9 and J usage is TRBJ1-2, with unresolved D. CDR3 length: 15 amino acids. V shed 0 bases and J shed 4 bases, with 13 bases lying between them. Germline V gene data show CDR1 as SGDLS and CDR2 as YYNGEE. The CDR3 DNA reads TGTGCCAGCAGCGTAGCCCAGGACTGGACCTATGGCTACACCTTC. Its protein is CASSVAQDWTYGYTF. Looking up the rest from reference TRBV9 and TRBJ1-2 gives the full variable domain: DSGVTQTPKHLITATGQRVTLRCSPRSGDLSVYWYQQSLDQGLQFLIQYYNGEERAKGNILERFSAQQFPDLHSELNLSSLELGDSALYFCASSVAQDWTYGYTFGSGTRLTVV.

The rearrangement joins TRBV4-2 to TRBJ2-7; 9 bases map to TRBD1. J lost 6 bases, V lost 4 bases, and 7 bases had no gene match. The CDR3 runs 14 residues. Per germline, CDR1 LGHNA and CDR2 YNFKEQ. This CDR3 is CASSLRDRVGEQYF. The CDR3 DNA sequence: TGTGCCAGCAGCCTCCGGGACAGGGTTGGCGAGCAGTACTTC.

V gene TRBV6-1 combines with J gene TRBJ2-3; 7 positions agree with TRBD2. Germline values: CDR1 MNHNS, CDR2 SASEGT. V was pared by 7 bases and J by 5 bases, with 12 bases of the junction left unmatched. CDR3 length: 15 residues. The CDR3 region has the DNA TGTGCCAGCATAAACGGCGGGAGTGGAGGAGATACGCAGTATTTT. Residues: CASINGGSGGDTQYF.

V is TRBV5-1 and J is TRBJ2-2, with D perhaps TRBD1 (6 bases). Trimming removed 0 bases at V and 3 bases at J, with 12 bases between. Germline CDR1 and CDR2: SGHRS and YFSETQ. CDR3 length: 16 residues. DNA for the CDR3: TGCGCCAGCAGCTTGGATGGGGGCGCTTACACCGGGGAGCTGTTTTTT. This codes for CASSLDGGAYTGELFF.

The rearrangement joins TRBV29-1 to TRBJ2-5, with D possibly matching TRBD2 (6 bases). The CDR3 length is 12 residues. Germline V lookup: CDR1 SQVTM, CDR2 ANQGSEA. Trimming pared 7 bases from V and 4 bases from J, leaving 13 bases between. As DNA, the CDR3 is TGCAGCGAAGGAGGGCTCCGAGAGACCCAGTACTTC. It translates to CSEGGLRETQYF.

The CDR3 DNA sequence: TGCGCCAGCAGCCAAGAAAAGCTCCACTACGAGCAGTACTTC. It translates to CASSQEKLHYEQYF. V gene TRBV4-1 combines with J gene TRBJ2-7; D is unresolved. The CDR3 contains 14 residues. The V gene lost 0 bases and the J gene lost 3 bases, with 9 bases spanning the gap. Looked up from germline, CDR1 is MGHRA and CDR2 is YSYEKL.

The genes are TRBV4-2 and TRBJ2-1, with 13 bases fitting TRBD2. This CDR3 comprises 16 residues. Trimming removed 4 bases from V and 2 bases from J; junction bases left unmatched: 2. From germline, CDR1 is LGHNA and CDR2 YNFKEQ. The DNA of the CDR3 is TGTGCCAGCAGCCCCACTAGCGGGGGGGCCTACAATGAGCAGTTCTTC. The encoded protein is CASSPTSGGAYNEQFF.

The CDR3 sequence is CASSLVSGQGVHEQYF. For the CDR3, the DNA is TGTGCCAGCAGTTTAGTTAGTGGTCAGGGTGTCCACGAGCAGTACTTC. The chain uses TRBV27 and TRBJ2-7; D may be TRBD1 (5 bases). Between the trimmed V and J ends, which lost 2 bases and 5 bases, there was a span of 19 bases. The CDR3 extends over 16 amino acids. Germline loops: CDR1 MNHEY, CDR2 SMNVEV (reference sequence).

In this sample, this clone turned up a few times. This chain links TRBV9 with TRBJ1-1; no clear D. The CDR3 has 13 amino acids. V was trimmed by 4 bases and J by 3 bases, leaving 10 bases between them. Germline V gene sequence: CDR1 SGDLS, CDR2 YYNGEE. The CDR3 nucleotides are TGTGCCAGCAGCCCTCAGGTGTACACTGAAGCTTTCTTT. Translated, it gives CASSPQVYTEAFF.